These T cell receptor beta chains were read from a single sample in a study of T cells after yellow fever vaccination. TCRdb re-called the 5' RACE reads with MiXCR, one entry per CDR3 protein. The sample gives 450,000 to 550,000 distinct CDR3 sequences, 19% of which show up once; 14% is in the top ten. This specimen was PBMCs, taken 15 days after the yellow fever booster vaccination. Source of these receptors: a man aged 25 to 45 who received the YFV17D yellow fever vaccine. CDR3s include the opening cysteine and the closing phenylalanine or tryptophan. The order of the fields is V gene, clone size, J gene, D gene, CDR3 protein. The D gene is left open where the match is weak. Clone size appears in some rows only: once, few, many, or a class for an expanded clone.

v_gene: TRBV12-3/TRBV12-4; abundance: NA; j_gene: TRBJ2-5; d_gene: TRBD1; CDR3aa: CASSFRGPGETQYF
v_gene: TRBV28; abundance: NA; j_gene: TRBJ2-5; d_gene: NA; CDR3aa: CASSLRLHGKETQYF
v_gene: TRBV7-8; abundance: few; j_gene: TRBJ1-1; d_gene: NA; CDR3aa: CASSSPELVGNTEAFF
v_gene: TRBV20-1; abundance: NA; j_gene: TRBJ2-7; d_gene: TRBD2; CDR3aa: CSASWREREQYF
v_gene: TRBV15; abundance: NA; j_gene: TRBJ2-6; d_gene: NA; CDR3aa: CATSRGTGSGANVLTF
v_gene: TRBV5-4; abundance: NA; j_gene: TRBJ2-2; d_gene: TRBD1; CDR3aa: CASSLTGTVTGELFF
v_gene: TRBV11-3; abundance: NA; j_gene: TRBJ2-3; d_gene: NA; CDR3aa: CASSASVGDTQYF
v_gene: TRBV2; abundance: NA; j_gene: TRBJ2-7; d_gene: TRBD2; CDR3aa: CASSNSGRAYEQYF
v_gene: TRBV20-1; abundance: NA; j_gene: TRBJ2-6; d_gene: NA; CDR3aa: CSAPRSSGANVLTF
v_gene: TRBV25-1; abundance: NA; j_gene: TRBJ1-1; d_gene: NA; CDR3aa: CASTERRRTEAFF
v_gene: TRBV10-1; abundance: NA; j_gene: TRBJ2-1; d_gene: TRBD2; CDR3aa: CASSKVAGGRNEQFF
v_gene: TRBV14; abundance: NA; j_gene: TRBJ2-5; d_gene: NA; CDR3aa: CARLQSLFETQYF
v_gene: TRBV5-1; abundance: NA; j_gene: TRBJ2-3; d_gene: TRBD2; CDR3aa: CASSLVLAKTDTQYF
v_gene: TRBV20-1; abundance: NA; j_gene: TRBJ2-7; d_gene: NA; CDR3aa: CSADQVSYEQYF
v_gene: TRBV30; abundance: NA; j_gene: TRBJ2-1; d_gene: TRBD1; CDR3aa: CAWRKGTGDYNEQFF
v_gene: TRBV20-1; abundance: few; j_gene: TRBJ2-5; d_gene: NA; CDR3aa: CSARGRTVQETQYF
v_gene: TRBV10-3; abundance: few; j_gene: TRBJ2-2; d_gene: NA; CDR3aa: CAIREGARELFF
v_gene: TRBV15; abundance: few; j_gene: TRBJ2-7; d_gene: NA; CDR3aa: CATSRGWVNEQYF
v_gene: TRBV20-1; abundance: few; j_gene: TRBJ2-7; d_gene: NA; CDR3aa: CSAKRAGIHYEQYF
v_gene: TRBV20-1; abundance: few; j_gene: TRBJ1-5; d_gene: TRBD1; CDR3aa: CSARRDRGNQPQHF
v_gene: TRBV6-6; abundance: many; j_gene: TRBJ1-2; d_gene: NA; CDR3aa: CASSLPNLGSSF
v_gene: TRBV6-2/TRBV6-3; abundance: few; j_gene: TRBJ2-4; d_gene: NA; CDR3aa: CASSYSLPEAKNIQYF
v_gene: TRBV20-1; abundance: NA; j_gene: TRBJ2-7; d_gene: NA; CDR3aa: CSASPNYEQYF
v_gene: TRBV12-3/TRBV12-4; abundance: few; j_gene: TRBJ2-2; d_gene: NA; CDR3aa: CASTPHPLNTGELFF
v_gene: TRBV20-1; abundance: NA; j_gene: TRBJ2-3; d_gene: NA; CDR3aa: CSARSTSQGDTQYF
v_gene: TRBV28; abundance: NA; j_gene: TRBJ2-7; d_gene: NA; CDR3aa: CASTPRDEQYF
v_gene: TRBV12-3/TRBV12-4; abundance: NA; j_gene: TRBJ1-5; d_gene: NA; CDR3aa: CASSLSGHSNQPQHF
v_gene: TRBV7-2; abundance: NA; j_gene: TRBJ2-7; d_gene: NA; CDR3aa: CASSLDWHTYEQYF
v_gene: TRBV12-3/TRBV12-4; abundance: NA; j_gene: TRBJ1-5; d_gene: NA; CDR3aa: CASSFESSQNQPQHF
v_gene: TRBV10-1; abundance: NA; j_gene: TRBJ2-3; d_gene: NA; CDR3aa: CASSESKAPTDTQYF
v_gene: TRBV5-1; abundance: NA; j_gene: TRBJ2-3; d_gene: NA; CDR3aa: CASSSLQAAGPRTDTQYF
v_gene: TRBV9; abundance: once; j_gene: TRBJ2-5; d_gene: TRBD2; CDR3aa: CASSASGGQETQYF
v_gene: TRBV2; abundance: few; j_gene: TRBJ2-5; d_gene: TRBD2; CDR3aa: CASSDGTSGTRAQETQYF
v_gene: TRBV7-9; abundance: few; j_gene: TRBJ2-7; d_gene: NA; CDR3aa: CASSSTTLLYEQYF
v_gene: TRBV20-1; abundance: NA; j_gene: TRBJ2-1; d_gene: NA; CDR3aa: CSARGTCGQDYNEQFF
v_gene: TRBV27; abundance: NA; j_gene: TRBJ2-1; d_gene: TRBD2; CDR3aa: CASSAPGLAGGYEQFF
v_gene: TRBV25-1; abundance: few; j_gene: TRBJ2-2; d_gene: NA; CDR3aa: CASRQQANTGELFF
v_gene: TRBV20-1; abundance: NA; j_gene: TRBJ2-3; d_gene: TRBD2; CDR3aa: CSAAGGPVSDTQYF
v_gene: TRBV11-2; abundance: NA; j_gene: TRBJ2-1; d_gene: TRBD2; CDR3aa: CASSLSGLAGRSSYNEQFF
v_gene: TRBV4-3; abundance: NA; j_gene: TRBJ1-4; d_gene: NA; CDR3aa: CASSQDLVRFDEKLFF
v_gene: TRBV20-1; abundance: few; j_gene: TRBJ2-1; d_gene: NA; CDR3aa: CSAWGRETDEQFF
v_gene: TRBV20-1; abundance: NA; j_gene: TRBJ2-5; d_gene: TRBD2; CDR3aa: CRISGLAETQYF
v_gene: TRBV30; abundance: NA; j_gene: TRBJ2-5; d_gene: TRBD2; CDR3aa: CAWRNGLAGFQETQYF
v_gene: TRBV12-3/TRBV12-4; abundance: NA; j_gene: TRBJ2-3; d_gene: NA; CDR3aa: CASSPTGLDTQYF
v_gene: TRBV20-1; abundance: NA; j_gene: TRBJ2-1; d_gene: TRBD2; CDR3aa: CSARDSGRVSSNEQFF
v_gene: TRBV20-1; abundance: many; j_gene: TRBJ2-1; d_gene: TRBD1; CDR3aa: CSARGGTGGGNEQFF
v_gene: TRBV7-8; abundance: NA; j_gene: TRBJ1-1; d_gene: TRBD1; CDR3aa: CASSPTRTGQAFF
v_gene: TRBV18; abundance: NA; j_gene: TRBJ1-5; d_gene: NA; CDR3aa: CASSPLDNQPQHF
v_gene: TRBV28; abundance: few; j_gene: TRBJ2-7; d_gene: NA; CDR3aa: CASSLFNEQYF
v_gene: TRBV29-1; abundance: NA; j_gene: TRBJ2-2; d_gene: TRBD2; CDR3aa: CSVGLGVGREGPTNTGELFF
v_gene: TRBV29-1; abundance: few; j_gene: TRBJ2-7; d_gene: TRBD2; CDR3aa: CSVPQAGGSYEQYF
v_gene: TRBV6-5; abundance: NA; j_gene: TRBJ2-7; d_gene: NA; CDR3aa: CASSYPRESQPSPSYEQYF
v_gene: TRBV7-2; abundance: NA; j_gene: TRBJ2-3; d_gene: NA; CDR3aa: CASSSGRGRESTQYF